This entry describes one T cell receptor (beta chain). Its antigen is not identified. The data were obtained in a study of T cell responses to AZD1222 COVID-19 vaccine. Study-wide context: Second doses at about 4 or about 12 weeks were pooled. Study-wide points: In all cases, repertoires were sampled only after the peak T cell response. Among the donors, most were white British and more were female, and clonal diversity was possibly underestimated.

Assay: immunoSEQ multiplex PCR; the TCRdb copy retains only in-frame clones and omits some. The sample holds some 130,000 clones, 70% to 90% seen once. The receptor was derived from an adult in good health. The material sequenced was peripheral blood, taken on day 0 of AZD1222 vaccination.

CDR3 sequence: CASSLVITEQYF. The DNA for the CDR3 is TGTGCCAGCAGCCTTGTTATTACCGAGCAGTACTTC. The V and J genes are TRBV7-2 and TRBJ2-7; D is ambiguous. CDR3 length: 12 amino acids. V was shortened by 5 bases and J by 6 bases, with 11 bases between the two germline ends. Germline assignment: CDR1 SGHTA and CDR2 FQGNSA. Combining the CDR3 with reference TRBV7-2 and TRBJ2-7 gives the whole variable domain GAGVSQSPSNKVTEKGKDVELRCDPISGHTALYWYRQSLGQGLEFLIYFQGNSAPDKSGLPSDRFSAERTGGSVSTLTIQRTQQEDSAVYLCASSLVITEQYFGPGTRLTVT.